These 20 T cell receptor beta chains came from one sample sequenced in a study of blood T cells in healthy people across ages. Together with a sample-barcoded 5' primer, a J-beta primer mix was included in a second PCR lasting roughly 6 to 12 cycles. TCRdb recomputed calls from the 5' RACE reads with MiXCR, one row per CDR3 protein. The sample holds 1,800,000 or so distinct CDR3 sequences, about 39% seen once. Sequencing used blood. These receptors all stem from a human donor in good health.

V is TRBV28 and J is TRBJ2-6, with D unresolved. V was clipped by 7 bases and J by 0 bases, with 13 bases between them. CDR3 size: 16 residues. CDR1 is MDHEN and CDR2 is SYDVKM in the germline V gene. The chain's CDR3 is CASTTPLFSGANVLTF. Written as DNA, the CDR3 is TGTGCCAGCACGACACCCTTATTCTCTGGGGCCAACGTCCTGACTTTC.

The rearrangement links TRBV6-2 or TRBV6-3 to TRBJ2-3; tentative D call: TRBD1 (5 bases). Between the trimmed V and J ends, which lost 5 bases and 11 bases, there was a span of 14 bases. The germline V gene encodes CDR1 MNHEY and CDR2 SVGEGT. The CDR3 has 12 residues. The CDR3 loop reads CASSPGHRKQYF. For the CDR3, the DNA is TGTGCCAGCAGTCCAGGACATCGGAAGCAGTATTTT.

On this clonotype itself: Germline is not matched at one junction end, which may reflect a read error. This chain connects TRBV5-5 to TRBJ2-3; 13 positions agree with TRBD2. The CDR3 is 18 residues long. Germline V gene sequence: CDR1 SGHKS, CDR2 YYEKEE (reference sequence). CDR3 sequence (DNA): TGTGCCAGCAGCTTGCGACTAGCGGGGGGAGGGGGCACAGGTACGCAGTATTTT. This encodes CASSLRLAGGGGTGTQYF.

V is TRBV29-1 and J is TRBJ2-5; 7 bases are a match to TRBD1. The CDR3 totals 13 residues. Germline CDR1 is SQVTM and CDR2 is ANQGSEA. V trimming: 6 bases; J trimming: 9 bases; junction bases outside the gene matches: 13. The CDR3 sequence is CSVEKTGNRAQYF. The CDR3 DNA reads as TGCAGCGTGGAAAAGACAGGGAATAGGGCCCAGTACTTC.

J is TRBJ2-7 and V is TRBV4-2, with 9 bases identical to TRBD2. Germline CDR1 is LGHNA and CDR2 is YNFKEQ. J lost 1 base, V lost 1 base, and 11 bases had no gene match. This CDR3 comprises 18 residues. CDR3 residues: CASSQVASGAPVSYEQYF. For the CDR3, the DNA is TGTGCCAGCAGCCAAGTGGCTAGCGGGGCCCCAGTATCCTACGAGCAGTACTTC.

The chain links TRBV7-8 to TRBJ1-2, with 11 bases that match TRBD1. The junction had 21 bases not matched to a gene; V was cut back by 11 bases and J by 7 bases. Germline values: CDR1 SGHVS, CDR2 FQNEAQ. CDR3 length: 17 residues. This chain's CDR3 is CAGIVGTGGPELGGYTF. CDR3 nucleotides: TGTGCCGGCATTGTGGGGACAGGGGGACCCGAGTTGGGTGGCTACACCTTC.

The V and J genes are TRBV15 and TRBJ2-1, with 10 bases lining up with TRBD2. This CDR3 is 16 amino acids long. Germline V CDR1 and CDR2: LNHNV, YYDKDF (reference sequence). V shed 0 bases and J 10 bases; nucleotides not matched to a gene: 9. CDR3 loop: CATSRDRSGGPGEQFF. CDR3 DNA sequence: TGTGCCACCAGCAGAGATCGTAGCGGGGGGCCTGGGGAGCAGTTCTTC.

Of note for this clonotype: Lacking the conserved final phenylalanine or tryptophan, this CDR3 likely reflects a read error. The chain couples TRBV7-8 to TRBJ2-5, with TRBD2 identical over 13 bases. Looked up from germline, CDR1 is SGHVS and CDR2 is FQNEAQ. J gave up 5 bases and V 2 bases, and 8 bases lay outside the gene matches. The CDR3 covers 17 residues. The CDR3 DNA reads TGTGCCAGCAGCTTACGTAGACTAGCGGGGGGTCCGGAGACCCAGTACTGC. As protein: CASSLRRLAGGPETQYC.

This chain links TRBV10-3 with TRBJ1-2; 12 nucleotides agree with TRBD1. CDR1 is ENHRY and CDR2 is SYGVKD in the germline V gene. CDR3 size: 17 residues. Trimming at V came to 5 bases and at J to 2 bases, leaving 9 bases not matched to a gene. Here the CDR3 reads CAISPGTGGVENYGYTF. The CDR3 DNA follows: TGTGCCATCAGTCCCGGGACAGGGGGCGTAGAGAACTATGGCTACACCTTC.

CDR3 sequence reads: CASIEAGLGGPQHF. CDR3 coding DNA: TGTGCCAGCATCGAGGCAGGGTTGGGCGGGCCCCAGCATTTT. This sequence joins TRBV28 and TRBJ1-5; tentative D call: TRBD1 (5 bases). Germline V lookup: CDR1 MDHEN, CDR2 SYDVKM. This CDR3 comprises 14 residues. With 7 bases removed from V and 9 bases from J, the gap between germline ends came to 19 bases.

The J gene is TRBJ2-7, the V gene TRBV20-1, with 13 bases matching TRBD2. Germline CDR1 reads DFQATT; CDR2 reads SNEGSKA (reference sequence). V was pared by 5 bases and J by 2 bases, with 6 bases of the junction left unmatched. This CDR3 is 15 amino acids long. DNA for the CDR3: TGCAGTGCTTCCTCGGGGACTAGCGGGGCCTACGAGCAGTACTTC. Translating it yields CSASSGTSGAYEQYF.

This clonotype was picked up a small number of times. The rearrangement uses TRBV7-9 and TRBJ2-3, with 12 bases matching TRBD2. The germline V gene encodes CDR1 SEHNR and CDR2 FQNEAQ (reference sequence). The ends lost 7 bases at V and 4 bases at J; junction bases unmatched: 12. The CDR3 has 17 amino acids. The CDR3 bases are TGTGCCAGCATCCCTCTCCCACTAGCGGGGGGAGCAGATACGCAGTATTTT. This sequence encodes CASIPLPLAGGADTQYF.

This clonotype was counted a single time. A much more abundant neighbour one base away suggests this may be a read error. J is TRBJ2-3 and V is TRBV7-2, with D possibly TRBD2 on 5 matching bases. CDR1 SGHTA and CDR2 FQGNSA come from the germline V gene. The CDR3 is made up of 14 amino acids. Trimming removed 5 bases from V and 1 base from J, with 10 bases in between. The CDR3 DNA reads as TGTGCCAGCAGCCCGGACTGGGGCACAGATACGCAGTATTTT. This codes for CASSPDWGTDTQYF.

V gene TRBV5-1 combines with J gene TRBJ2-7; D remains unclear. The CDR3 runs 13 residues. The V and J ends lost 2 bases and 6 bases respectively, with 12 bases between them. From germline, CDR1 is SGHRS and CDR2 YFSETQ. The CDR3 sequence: CASSFPPLGEQYF. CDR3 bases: TGCGCCAGCAGCTTTCCCCCCCTTGGCGAGCAGTACTTC.

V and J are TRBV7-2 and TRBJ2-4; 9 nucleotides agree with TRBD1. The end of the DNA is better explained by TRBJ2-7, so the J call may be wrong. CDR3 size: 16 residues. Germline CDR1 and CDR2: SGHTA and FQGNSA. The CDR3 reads CASSSRSGTGIYEQYF. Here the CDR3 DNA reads TGTGCCAGCAGCTCAAGATCCGGGACAGGGATCTACGAGCAGTACTTC.

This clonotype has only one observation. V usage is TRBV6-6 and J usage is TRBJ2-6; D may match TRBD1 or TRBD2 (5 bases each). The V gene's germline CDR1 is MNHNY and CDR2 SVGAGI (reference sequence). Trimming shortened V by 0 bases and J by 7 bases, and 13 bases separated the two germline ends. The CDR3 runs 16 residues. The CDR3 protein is CASSYSGPRSANVLTF. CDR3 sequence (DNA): TGTGCCAGCAGTTACTCGGGACCGCGCTCTGCCAACGTCCTGACTTTC.

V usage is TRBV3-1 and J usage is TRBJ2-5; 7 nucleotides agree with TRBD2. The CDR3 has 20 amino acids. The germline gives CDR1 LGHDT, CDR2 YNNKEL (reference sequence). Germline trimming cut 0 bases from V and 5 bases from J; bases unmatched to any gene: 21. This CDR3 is CASSQDTESVRGGLWETQYF. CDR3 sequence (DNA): TGTGCCAGCAGCCAAGATACAGAATCAGTCCGCGGGGGACTTTGGGAGACCCAGTACTTC.

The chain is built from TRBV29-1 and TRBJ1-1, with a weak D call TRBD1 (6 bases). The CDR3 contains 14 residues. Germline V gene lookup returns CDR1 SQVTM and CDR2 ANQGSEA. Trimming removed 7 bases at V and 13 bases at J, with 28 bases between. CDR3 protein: CSAAEVGGDREGFF. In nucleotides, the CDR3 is TGCAGCGCTGCGGAGGTAGGGGGAGATCGAGAGGGTTTCTTT.

The CDR3 DNA reads TGTGCCAGCAGGGGACTAGCGTTCAATGAGCAGTTCTTC. It is translated as CASRGLAFNEQFF. The chain is built from TRBV6-5 and TRBJ2-1; 10 nucleotides align to TRBD2. The CDR3 sequence is 13 residues long. J lost 6 bases, V lost 6 bases, and 2 bases had no gene match. Germline V gene sequence: CDR1 MNHEY, CDR2 SVGAGI.

The CDR3 nucleotides are TGCAGTGCCATGGCAGCGAACACTGAAGCTTTCTTT. It codes for CSAMAANTEAFF. The chain employs TRBV20-1 and TRBJ1-1; unclear D gene. CDR1 is DFQATT, CDR2 SNEGSKA, per germline (reference sequence). CDR3 length: 12 residues. Trimming stripped 6 bases from V and 1 base from J, with 9 bases between.